Listed below are T cell receptor beta chains from one sample, sequenced in a study of blood T cells in healthy people across ages. TCRdb re-called the 5' RACE reads with MiXCR, one entry per CDR3 protein. The data contain approximately 800,000 distinct CDR3 sequences, around 45% of them singletons. Sequencing input: blood. Receptors originate from an elderly man in good health. The CDR3 runs from the conserved cysteine through the conserved F or W. Each record gives: CDR3 length, V gene, J gene, CDR3 protein.

>15|TRBV2|TRBJ2-5
CASSRLAGAQETQYF
>16|TRBV30|TRBJ2-6
CALDGGPHSGANVLTF
>14|TRBV28|TRBJ1-1
CASSLGQGSTEAFF
>18|TRBV27|TRBJ1-6
CASSPRQGGTSYNSPLHF
>15|TRBV20-1|TRBJ2-5
CSARDPVGWEETQYF
>12|TRBV7-2|TRBJ2-7
CASSSGTTEQYF
>13|TRBV20-1|TRBJ1-1
CSARSWVDTEAFF
>16|TRBV7-9|TRBJ2-1
CASLPQAGGIYNEQFF
>15|TRBV9|TRBJ2-7
CAGSVLGTGPDEQYF
>18|TRBV6-2/TRBV6-3|TRBJ1-2
CASRPRQGIRLLSYGYTF
>14|TRBV20-1|TRBJ2-3
CSAHRQGTADAQYF
>14|TRBV20-1|TRBJ2-1
CSASSGREVDEQFF
>15|TRBV20-1|TRBJ2-1
CSARARQGVINEQFF
>15|TRBV11-2|TRBJ1-6
CASSLSGQGGSPPHF
>15|TRBV28|TRBJ2-3
CASSLRAGITDTQYF
>15|TRBV4-3|TRBJ2-3
CASSQGPLGGDTQYF
>14|TRBV6-2/TRBV6-3|TRBJ1-2
CASRPSGELRGYTF
>16|TRBV10-3|TRBJ2-1
CAITDRLAGGLNEQFF
>19|TRBV20-1|TRBJ1-5
CSARDRRPGQGAGNQPQHF
>12|TRBV9|TRBJ2-5
CASLRFNRTQYF
>19|TRBV6-4|TRBJ2-1
CASPFPRGDRPWSYNEQFF
>13|TRBV27|TRBJ1-1
CASIGQANTEAFF
>15|TRBV7-2|TRBJ1-4
CASSLGGGANEKLFF
>16|TRBV5-1|TRBJ2-5
CASSLSGTGLSEIQYF
>18|TRBV7-2|TRBJ2-7
CASSLSRRLAGGQYEQYF
>16|TRBV28|TRBJ2-7
CASSFLGEGPLYEQYF
>13|TRBV5-1|TRBJ2-3
CATKGQNTDTQYF